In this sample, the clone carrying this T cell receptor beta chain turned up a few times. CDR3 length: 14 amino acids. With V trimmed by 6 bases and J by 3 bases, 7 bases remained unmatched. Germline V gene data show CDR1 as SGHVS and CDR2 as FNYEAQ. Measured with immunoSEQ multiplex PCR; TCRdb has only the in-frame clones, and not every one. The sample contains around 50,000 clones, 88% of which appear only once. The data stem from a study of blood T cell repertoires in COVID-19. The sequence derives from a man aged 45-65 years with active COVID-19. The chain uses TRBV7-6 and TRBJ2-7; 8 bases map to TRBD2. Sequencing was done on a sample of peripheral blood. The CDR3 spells CASSRSGSNYEQYF. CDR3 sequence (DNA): TGTGCCAGCAGTCGCAGCGGGAGTAACTACGAGCAGTACTTC.